The 30 T cell receptor beta chains listed next were all sequenced from one sample in a study of OX40 agonist ivuxolimab in advanced cancers. Library construction relied on the immunoSEQ multiplex PCR assay. TCRdb carries this immuneACCESS record with in-frame sequences only. Its versions omit some clonotypes, under half of them owing to an unresolved V gene in the studies checked, with the rest unexplained. This sample gives about 79,000 clones in total; 85% to 90% of them show up just once. Together, the top ten hold under 15% of the sample. The input for sequencing was CD4+ or CD8+ T cells sorted from blood, taken in a trial of the OX40 agonist ivuxolimab. These TCRs come from an adult with an advanced solid tumor such as melanoma, head and neck, liver or kidney cancer.

The chain uses TRBV30 and TRBJ1-4, with no clear D. The CDR3 has 16 residues. V was cut by 3 bases and J by 8 bases, with 22 bases left in between. The V gene's germline CDR1 is GTSNPN and CDR2 SVGIG (reference sequence). CDR3 DNA: TGTGCCTGGAGCCCACAAGAGACCCGGGTTGGGGAAAAACTGTTTTTT. Translated: CAWSPQETRVGEKLFF.

This rearrangement joins TRBV5-1 to TRBJ2-6; a weak D match, TRBD1 (5 bases). This CDR3 comprises 16 residues. In germline, CDR1 is SGHRS, CDR2 YFSETQ. The V end lost 1 base, the J end lost 4 bases, and 12 bases lay between the germline ends. The CDR3 sequence: CASSLRGGLGANVLTF. The CDR3 bases are TGCGCCAGCAGCTTGAGGGGCGGCCTAGGGGCCAACGTCCTGACTTTC.

This clone was recorded once. The chain couples TRBV10-3 to TRBJ2-7, with a tentative D call TRBD2 (7 bases). The V gene's germline CDR1 is ENHRY and CDR2 SYGVKD. Trimming took off 3 bases at V and 1 base at J, with 22 bases between the two ends. CDR3 length equals 18 residues. The CDR3 region has the DNA TGTGCCATCAGTGAAAACACCCGTCGGGGGGCTGGATCCTACGAGCAGTACTTC. Translating it yields CAISENTRRGAGSYEQYF.

The J gene is TRBJ2-4, the V gene TRBV5-6, with 12 bases fitting TRBD2. V shed 2 bases, J shed 2 bases, and the junction held 5 bases outside the gene matches. There are 17 residues in the CDR3. The V gene's germline CDR1 is SGHDT and CDR2 YYEEEE. CDR3 DNA: TGTGCCAGCAGCTTTTCAACTAGCGGGAGGACCAAAAACATTCAGTACTTC. It specifies CASSFSTSGRTKNIQYF.

CDR3 DNA: TGTGCCAGTGGCCGAGCGTTTGGTTATGGCTACACCTTC. This gives the protein CASGRAFGYGYTF. V gene TRBV19 combines with J gene TRBJ1-2; D unclear. The CDR3 is made up of 13 amino acids. Germline values: CDR1 LNHDA, CDR2 SQIVND (reference sequence). The V end lost 8 bases, the J end lost 5 bases, and 15 bases lay between the germline ends.

This sequence joins TRBV7-9 and TRBJ2-2, with 10 bases that match TRBD2. This CDR3 contains 16 residues. V lost 7 bases and J lost 0; bases outside the gene matches: 5. Germline values: CDR1 SEHNR, CDR2 FQNEAQ (reference sequence). The CDR3 spells CASNSLAGTNTGELFF. CDR3 nucleotide sequence: TGTGCCAGCAACTCACTAGCGGGGACGAACACCGGGGAGCTGTTTTTT. The variable domain in full, with the rest retrieved from reference TRBV7-9 and TRBJ2-2, is DTGVSQNPRHKITKRGQNVTFRCDPISEHNRLYWYRQTLGQGPEFLTYFQNEAQLEKSRLLSDRFSAERPKGSFSTLEIQRTEQGDSAMYLCASNSLAGTNTGELFFGEGSRLTVL.

J is TRBJ2-3 and V is TRBV5-1; 13 nucleotides line up with TRBD2. Unmatched junction bases numbered 8, after V lost 4 bases and J lost 3 bases. The V gene's germline CDR1 is SGHRS and CDR2 YFSETQ. This CDR3 region has 17 residues. CDR3 DNA: TGCGCCAGCAGCGCCGGACTAGCGGGAGTATCGACAGATACGCAGTATTTT. Translated, it gives CASSAGLAGVSTDTQYF.

The rearrangement joins TRBV18 to TRBJ2-3; D uncertain. This CDR3 is built from 11 residues. Per germline, CDR1 KGHSH and CDR2 LQKENI. Trimming removed 5 bases from V and 3 bases from J, with 3 bases in between. CDR3 sequence: CASSETDTQYF. In DNA, the CDR3 is TGTGCCAGCTCAGAAACAGATACGCAGTATTTT.

The chain links TRBV6-5 to TRBJ1-1; the D gene is possibly TRBD1 (6 bases). This CDR3 region has 15 residues. Germline assignment: CDR1 MNHEY and CDR2 SVGAGI. V was trimmed by 2 bases and J by 1 base, leaving 11 bases between them. CDR3 sequence reads: CASSYLGAPNTEAFF. The CDR3 bases are TGTGCCAGCAGTTACCTGGGGGCGCCGAACACTGAAGCTTTCTTT.

CDR3 sequence (DNA): TGCGCCAGCAGCTCGAACTCCACCCTTGCGTTTTACCCCTACGAGCAGTACTTC. Its translation: CASSSNSTLAFYPYEQYF. This rearrangement joins TRBV5-1 to TRBJ2-7; D unresolved. CDR3 length: 18 amino acids. Germline values: CDR1 SGHRS, CDR2 YFSETQ. The germline V and J ends were trimmed by 3 bases and 2 bases, with 24 bases remaining between them.

J is TRBJ1-6 and V is TRBV7-3; D gene uncertain. This CDR3 is built from 13 residues. CDR1 is SGHTA and CDR2 is FQGTGA in the germline V gene. The V and J ends lost 6 bases and 0 bases respectively, with 3 bases between them. The CDR3 region has the DNA TGTGCCAGCAGTTTCTCCTATAATTCACCCCTCCACTTT. Translating it yields CASSFSYNSPLHF.

CDR3 residues: CASSALQELAKNIQYF. CDR3 DNA: TGTGCCAGCAGCGCCCTCCAAGAGCTAGCCAAAAACATTCAGTACTTC. This sequence joins TRBV5-7 and TRBJ2-4; D remains unclear. TRBV5-7 qualifies as an ORF whose function is uncertain. The CDR3 spans 16 residues. Trimming cost V 4 bases and J 0 bases, with 14 bases left between them.

The V call is TRBV7-9, the J call TRBJ2-7; 10 nucleotides match TRBD1. Germline V lookup: CDR1 SEHNR, CDR2 FQNEAQ (reference sequence). Losses at the gene ends were 7 bases for V and 4 bases for J; bases not matched to a gene: 7. CDR3 length: 14 residues. CDR3 coding DNA: TGTGCCAGCACTGGGGACAGGGGAATGTACGAGCAGTACTTC. It yields the protein CASTGDRGMYEQYF. Filled out from reference TRBV7-9 and TRBJ2-7, the complete variable domain reads DTGVSQNPRHKITKRGQNVTFRCDPISEHNRLYWYRQTLGQGPEFLTYFQNEAQLEKSRLLSDRFSAERPKGSFSTLEIQRTEQGDSAMYLCASTGDRGMYEQYFGPGTRLTVT.

The chain recombines TRBV5-1 with TRBJ2-3; the match to TRBD2 covers 7 bases. V shed 6 bases, J shed 1 base, and the junction held 14 bases outside the gene matches. Germline V lookup: CDR1 SGHRS, CDR2 YFSETQ. The CDR3 extends over 17 amino acids. This CDR3 reads CASTPPGLRPGTDTQYF. The CDR3 region has the DNA TGCGCCAGCACTCCCCCGGGACTAAGGCCCGGCACAGATACGCAGTATTTT.

The chain recombines TRBV7-9 with TRBJ2-7; possible D gene TRBD2, 6 bases. V lost 2 bases, J lost 7 bases, and 12 bases lay in between. CDR1 and CDR2 (germline): SEHNR, FQNEAQ (reference sequence). This CDR3 has 13 amino acids. As DNA, the CDR3 is TGTGCCAGCAGCTTACCGATGGAGGGGGAGCAGTACTTC. This sequence encodes CASSLPMEGEQYF.

In this sample, this clone turned up once. The chain carries TRBV30 and TRBJ1-2; 7 bases map to TRBD1. Unmatched junction bases numbered 8, after V lost 6 bases and J lost 4 bases. The CDR3 is 13 residues long. Germline-derived CDR1 and CDR2 are GTSNPN and SVGIG (reference sequence). CDR3 sequence (DNA): TGTGCCTGCCATAAGACAGGGTTCTATGGCTACACCTTC. This gives the protein CACHKTGFYGYTF.

This chain uses TRBV11-2 with TRBJ2-1; 10 nucleotides line up with TRBD2. Germline lookup yields CDR1 SGHAT and CDR2 FQNNGV. The length of the CDR3 is 17 residues. Trimming at V came to 5 bases and at J to 5 bases, leaving 12 bases not matched to a gene. The CDR3 reads CASSPSWTSGWNNEQFF. The CDR3 nucleotides are TGTGCCAGCAGCCCCTCCTGGACTAGCGGCTGGAACAATGAGCAGTTCTTC.

The chain recombines TRBV9 with TRBJ2-3; 15 nucleotides line up with TRBD2. Germline values: CDR1 SGDLS, CDR2 YYNGEE. Trimming cost V 4 bases and J 0 bases; bases outside gene matches: 9. The CDR3 totals 19 residues. CDR3 sequence: CASSSPGLAGGVSTDTQYF. The DNA for the CDR3 is TGTGCCAGCAGCAGTCCGGGACTAGCGGGAGGAGTCAGCACAGATACGCAGTATTTT.

This clone was found once. The CDR3 nucleotides read TGCAGCGTTGAGGAGGTGGGGGACAGCACCGGGGAGCTGTTTTTT. Protein: CSVEEVGDSTGELFF. The chain couples TRBV29-1 to TRBJ2-2; 7 bases align to TRBD1. Trimming took 3 bases from V and 4 from J; bases not matched to a gene: 8. The CDR3 consists of 15 residues. Germline V gene data show CDR1 as SQVTM and CDR2 as ANQGSEA.

The chain uses TRBV27 and TRBJ2-1; the match to TRBD2 covers 7 bases. J gave up 4 bases and V 6 bases, and 6 bases lay outside the gene matches. The germline CDR1 and CDR2 sequences are MNHEY and SMNVEV (reference sequence). The CDR3 spans 14 residues. CDR3 amino acids: CASSPGEGYNEQFF. The DNA for the CDR3 is TGTGCCAGCAGCCCGGGGGAGGGTTACAATGAGCAGTTCTTC.

This clone was seen only a few times. The V and J genes are TRBV5-6 and TRBJ2-5; 10 nucleotides match TRBD1. In germline, CDR1 is SGHDT, CDR2 YYEEEE. This CDR3 comprises 13 residues. After removal of 1 base from V and 11 bases from J, the junction contained 5 bases not matched to a gene. This CDR3 is CASSLRDRGGQYF. The CDR3 region has the DNA TGTGCCAGCAGCTTGAGGGACAGGGGAGGGCAGTACTTC.

The J gene is TRBJ2-7, the V gene TRBV6-6; D not certain. Trimming cost V 7 bases and J 6 bases, with 13 bases left between them. Germline loops: CDR1 MNHNY, CDR2 SVGAGI (reference sequence). The CDR3 runs to 12 residues. CDR3 residues: CASTDHGSEQYF. The CDR3 nucleotides are TGTGCCAGCACCGATCATGGTAGCGAGCAGTACTTC.

The rearrangement joins TRBV9 to TRBJ2-1; tentatively, D is TRBD2 (6 bases). V lost 3 bases to trimming and J lost 0 bases, with 10 bases between them. CDR3 size: 15 residues. Germline values: CDR1 SGDLS, CDR2 YYNGEE. The CDR3: CASSAGGSSYNEQFF. The CDR3 coding sequence is TGTGCCAGCAGCGCTGGGGGGAGCTCCTACAATGAGCAGTTCTTC.

The V call is TRBV28, the J call TRBJ1-5; D uncertain. V was pared by 3 bases and J by 6 bases, with 6 bases between. The CDR3 contains 12 residues. CDR1 is MDHEN, CDR2 SYDVKM, per germline. CDR3 region: CASSFSSQPQHF. CDR3 sequence (DNA): TGTGCCAGCAGTTTTTCAAGTCAGCCCCAGCATTTT.

The chain links TRBV27 to TRBJ1-1; D not resolved. V was clipped by 0 bases and J by 7 bases, with 9 bases between them. The length of the CDR3 is 13 residues. The germline V gene has CDR1 MNHEY and CDR2 SMNVEV (reference sequence). The CDR3 protein is CASSLSPELEAFF. The CDR3 bases are TGTGCCAGCAGTTTATCGCCAGAGCTTGAAGCTTTCTTT.

This clone has only one observation. V usage is TRBV19 and J usage is TRBJ2-5; D may correspond to TRBD1 or TRBD2 (5 bases each). Looked up from germline, CDR1 is LNHDA and CDR2 is SQIVND (reference sequence). Trimming pared 3 bases from V and 1 base from J, leaving 12 bases between. The CDR3 extends over 15 amino acids. The CDR3 DNA is TGTGCCAGTAGTATCGCACGAGGGGCCCAAGAGACCCAGTACTTC. Its translation: CASSIARGAQETQYF. Complete variable domain (other parts from reference TRBV19 and TRBJ2-5): DGGITQSPKYLFRKEGQNVTLSCEQNLNHDAMYWYRQDPGQGLRLIYYSQIVNDFQKGDIAEGYSVSREKKESFPLTVTSAQKNPTAFYLCASSIARGAQETQYFGPGTRLLVL.

V and J are TRBV30 and TRBJ1-1; D call uncertain. Between the trimmed V and J ends, which lost 3 bases and 3 bases, there was a span of 8 bases. CDR3 length: 12 amino acids. Per germline, CDR1 GTSNPN and CDR2 SVGIG (reference sequence). The CDR3 coding sequence is TGTGCCTGGAGCCCCATGCACACTGAAGCTTTCTTT. Protein product: CAWSPMHTEAFF.

The chain uses TRBV19 and TRBJ1-2; TRBD1 matches 8 bases. V trimming: 0 bases; J trimming: 8 bases; junction bases outside the gene matches: 8. This CDR3 has 15 amino acids. The germline V gene encodes CDR1 LNHDA and CDR2 SQIVND (reference sequence). The CDR3 is CASSIDNRAGGGYTF. CDR3 sequence (DNA): TGTGCCAGTAGTATAGATAATCGGGCAGGGGGCGGCTACACCTTC. The full variable domain, its missing parts supplied by reference TRBV19 and TRBJ1-2, is DGGITQSPKYLFRKEGQNVTLSCEQNLNHDAMYWYRQDPGQGLRLIYYSQIVNDFQKGDIAEGYSVSREKKESFPLTVTSAQKNPTAFYLCASSIDNRAGGGYTFGSGTRLTVV.

The chain links TRBV10-1 to TRBJ2-3; 12 bases agree with TRBD2. V shed 4 bases and J 6 bases; nucleotides not matched to a gene: 5. The CDR3 has 15 residues. Germline lookup yields CDR1 WNHNN and CDR2 SYGVQD (reference sequence). The CDR3 region is CASSASGRGSDTQYF. CDR3 in DNA: TGCGCCAGCAGTGCTAGCGGGAGGGGGTCGGATACGCAGTATTTT.

This chain joins TRBV2 and TRBJ2-5, with D perhaps assigned TRBD1 or TRBD2 (5 bases each). The J call may be wrong; the DNA end is better matched by TRBJ2-7. The CDR3 is made up of 15 amino acids. From germline, CDR1 is SNHLY and CDR2 FYNNEI. The chain's CDR3 is CASSDRSGGSYEQYF. CDR3 coding DNA: TGTGCCAGCAGTGATAGATCTGGGGGCTCCTACGAGCAGTACTTC.